This TCR beta chain was observed in a study of blood T cells in healthy people across ages. Isolated per sample were at least 7 million PBMCs. This CDR3 has 15 residues. The V gene lost 2 bases and the J gene lost 1 base, with 9 bases spanning the gap. Alongside a J-beta primer mix, a sample-barcoded 5' primer served in a second PCR lasting about 7 to 11 cycles. Template switching added a 12-random-nucleotide identifier to every cDNA molecule. TCRdb processed the 5' RACE reads anew with MiXCR; each CDR3 protein has one entry. The table lists 700,000 or so distinct CDR3 sequences, about a fifth of them singletons, with about 22% in the top ten. This clonotype was seen more than once but under ten times.

J is TRBJ2-4 and V is TRBV6-7; D tentatively fits TRBD1 or TRBD2 (6 bases each). TRBV6-7 is designated an ORF whose function remains uncertain. The source is a man between 65 and 85 years old in good health. Sequencing was carried out using blood. CDR3 residues: CASSYGGGAKNIQYF. CDR3 DNA sequence: TGTGCCAGCAGTTACGGAGGGGGGGCCAAAAACATTCAGTACTTC.